This T cell receptor (beta chain) was identified during a study of cytomegalovirus exposure and HLA in healthy donors. This CDR3 contains 17 residues. Trimming shortened V by 2 bases and J by 0 bases, and 14 bases separated the two germline ends. The germline CDR1 and CDR2 sequences are SGHTA and FQGNSA. The PCR was carried out with 60 Vbeta primers and 13 Jbeta primers. Sequencing used immunoSEQ multiplex PCR; TCRdb keeps in-frame clones, though not all of them. The table shows 140,000 or so clones, with about 82% occurring only once. About this clone itself: The antigen is unknown.

Findings of the study overall: Rarity held for most TCR sequences, but there were some public TCRs that occurred in many donors. Apparent HLA restriction characterized most CMV-associated TCR beta chains in a later analysis. Reports credit the classifier with highly specific, highly sensitive diagnosis of cytomegalovirus status. It was only CMV serostatus that was available as immune exposure information.

Material for sequencing was PBMCs. The TCR originated in a woman aged 35 to 49 in good health and CMV-seropositive. The rearrangement joins TRBV7-2 to TRBJ1-5; tentatively, D is TRBD1 (5 bases). CDR3 sequence reads: CASSLSLGAVSNQPQHF. The CDR3 DNA follows: TGTGCCAGCAGCTTAAGTTTAGGGGCGGTTAGCAATCAGCCCCAGCATTTT.